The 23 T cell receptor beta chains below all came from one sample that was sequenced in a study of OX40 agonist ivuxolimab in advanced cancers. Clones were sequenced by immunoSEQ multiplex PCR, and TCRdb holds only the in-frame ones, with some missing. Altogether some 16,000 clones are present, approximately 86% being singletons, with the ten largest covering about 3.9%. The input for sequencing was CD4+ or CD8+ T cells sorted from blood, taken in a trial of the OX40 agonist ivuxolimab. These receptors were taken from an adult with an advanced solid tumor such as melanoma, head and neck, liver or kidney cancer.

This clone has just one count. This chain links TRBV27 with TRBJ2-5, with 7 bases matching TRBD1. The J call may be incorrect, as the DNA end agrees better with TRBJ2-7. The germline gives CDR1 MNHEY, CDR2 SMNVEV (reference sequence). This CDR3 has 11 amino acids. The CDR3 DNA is TGTGCCAGTATGACAGGGTCCGAGCAGTACTTC. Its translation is CASMTGSEQYF.

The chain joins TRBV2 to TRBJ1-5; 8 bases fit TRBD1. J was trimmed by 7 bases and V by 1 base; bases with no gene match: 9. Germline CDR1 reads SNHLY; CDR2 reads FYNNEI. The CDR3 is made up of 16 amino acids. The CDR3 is CASSEGRTGTGQPQHF. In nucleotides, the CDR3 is TGTGCCAGCAGTGAAGGTCGGACAGGGACCGGGCAGCCCCAGCATTTT.

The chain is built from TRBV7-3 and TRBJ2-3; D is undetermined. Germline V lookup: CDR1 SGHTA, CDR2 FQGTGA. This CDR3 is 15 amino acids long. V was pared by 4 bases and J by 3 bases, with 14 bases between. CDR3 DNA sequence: TGTGCCAGCAGCTGGCGTGGCCTGGGAACAGATACGCAGTATTTT. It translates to CASSWRGLGTDTQYF. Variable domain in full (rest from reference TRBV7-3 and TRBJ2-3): GAGVSQTPSNKVTEKGKYVELRCDPISGHTALYWYRQSLGQGPEFLIYFQGTGAADDSGLPNDRFFAVRPEGSVSTLKIQRTERGDSAVYLCASSWRGLGTDTQYFGPGTRLTVL.

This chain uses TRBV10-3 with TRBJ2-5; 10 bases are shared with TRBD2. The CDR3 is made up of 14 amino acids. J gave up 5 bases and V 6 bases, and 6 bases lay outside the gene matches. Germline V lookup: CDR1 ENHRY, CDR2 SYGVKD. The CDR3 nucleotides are TGTGCCATCAGCCTTAGCGGGAGGACGGAGACCCAGTACTTC. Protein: CAISLSGRTETQYF.

CDR3 amino acids: CASSLTGVREKLFF. The CDR3 DNA reads TGTGCCAGCAGTTTAACGGGGGTTAGGGAAAAACTGTTTTTT. This sequence joins TRBV28 and TRBJ1-4; TRBD1 might be the D (5 bases). The V gene lost 2 bases and the J gene lost 8 bases, with 12 bases spanning the gap. The CDR3 has 14 residues. Germline values: CDR1 MDHEN, CDR2 SYDVKM.

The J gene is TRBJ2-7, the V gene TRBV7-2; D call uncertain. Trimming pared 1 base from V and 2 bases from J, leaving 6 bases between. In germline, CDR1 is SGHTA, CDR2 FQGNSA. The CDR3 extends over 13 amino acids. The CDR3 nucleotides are TGTGCCAGCAGCTTAGGGAGAACCTACGAGCAGTACTTC. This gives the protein CASSLGRTYEQYF.

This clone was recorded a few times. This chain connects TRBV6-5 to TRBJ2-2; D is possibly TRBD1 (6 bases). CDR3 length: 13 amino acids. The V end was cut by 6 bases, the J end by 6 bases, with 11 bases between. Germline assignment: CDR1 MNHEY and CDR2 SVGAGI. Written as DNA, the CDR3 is TGTGCCAGCAGCAAACAGGGCGCCGGGGAGCTGTTTTTT. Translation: CASSKQGAGELFF.

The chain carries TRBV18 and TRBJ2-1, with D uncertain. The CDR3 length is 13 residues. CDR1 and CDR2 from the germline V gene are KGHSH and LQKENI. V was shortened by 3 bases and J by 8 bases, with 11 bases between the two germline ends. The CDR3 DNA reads TGTGCCAGCTCACCCGACTGGAACGATGAGCAGTTCTTC. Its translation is CASSPDWNDEQFF.

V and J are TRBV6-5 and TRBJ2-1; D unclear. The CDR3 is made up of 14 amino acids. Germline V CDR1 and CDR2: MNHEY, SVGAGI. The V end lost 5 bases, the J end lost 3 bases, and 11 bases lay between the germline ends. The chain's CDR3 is CASSPHPGYNEQFF. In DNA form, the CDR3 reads TGTGCCAGCAGTCCCCACCCTGGCTACAATGAGCAGTTCTTC.

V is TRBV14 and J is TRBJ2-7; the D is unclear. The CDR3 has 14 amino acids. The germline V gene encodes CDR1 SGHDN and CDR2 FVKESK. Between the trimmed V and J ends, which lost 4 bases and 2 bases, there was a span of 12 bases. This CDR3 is CASSLSSPTYEQYF. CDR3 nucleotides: TGTGCCAGCAGCCTCTCCTCCCCTACCTACGAGCAGTACTTC.

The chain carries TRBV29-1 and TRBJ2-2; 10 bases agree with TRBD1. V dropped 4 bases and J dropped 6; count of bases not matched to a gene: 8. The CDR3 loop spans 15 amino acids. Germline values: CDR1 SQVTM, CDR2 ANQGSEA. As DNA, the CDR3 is TGCAGCGTTGTAATTAGGGACAGGGGTTCCGGGGAGCTGTTTTTT. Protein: CSVVIRDRGSGELFF.

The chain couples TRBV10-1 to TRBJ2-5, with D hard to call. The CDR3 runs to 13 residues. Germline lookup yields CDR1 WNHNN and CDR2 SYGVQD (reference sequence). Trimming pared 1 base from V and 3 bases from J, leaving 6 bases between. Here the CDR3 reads CASSELGKETQYF. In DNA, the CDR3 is TGCGCCAGCAGTGAGTTGGGAAAAGAGACCCAGTACTTC.

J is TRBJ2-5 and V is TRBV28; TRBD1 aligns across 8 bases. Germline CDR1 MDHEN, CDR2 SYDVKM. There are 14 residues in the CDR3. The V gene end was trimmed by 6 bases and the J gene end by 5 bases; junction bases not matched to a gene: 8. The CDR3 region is CASRLTGGRETQYF. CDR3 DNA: TGTGCCAGCAGACTTACAGGGGGTCGGGAGACCCAGTACTTC.

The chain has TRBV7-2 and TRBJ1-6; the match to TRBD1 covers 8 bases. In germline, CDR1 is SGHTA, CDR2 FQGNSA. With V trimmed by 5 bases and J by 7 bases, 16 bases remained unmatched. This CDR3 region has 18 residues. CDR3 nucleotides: TGTGCCAGCAGCCCGCGGACAGGGATTACCACGGAAAATTCACCCCTCCACTTT. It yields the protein CASSPRTGITTENSPLHF.

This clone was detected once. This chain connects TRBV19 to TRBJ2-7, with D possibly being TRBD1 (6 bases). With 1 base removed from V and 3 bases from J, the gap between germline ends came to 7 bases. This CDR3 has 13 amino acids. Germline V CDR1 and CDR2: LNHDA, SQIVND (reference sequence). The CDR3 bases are TGTGCCAGTAGTATAGGGACAGTCTACGAGCAGTACTTC. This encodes CASSIGTVYEQYF.

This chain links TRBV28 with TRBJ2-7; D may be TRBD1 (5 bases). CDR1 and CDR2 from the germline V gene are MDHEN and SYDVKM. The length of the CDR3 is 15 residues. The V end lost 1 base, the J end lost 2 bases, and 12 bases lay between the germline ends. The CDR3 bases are TGTGCCAGCAGTTTATCCCCTCGACAGCCCTACGAGCAGTACTTC. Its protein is CASSLSPRQPYEQYF.

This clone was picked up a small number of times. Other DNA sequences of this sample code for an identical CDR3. The CDR3 DNA reads TGTGCCAGCAGTTTATTAAACCAGCCCCAGCATTTT. Its translation: CASSLLNQPQHF. The chain carries TRBV28 and TRBJ1-5, with D unresolved. V lost 1 base to trimming and J lost 7 bases, with 5 bases between them. CDR3 length: 12 residues. The V gene's germline CDR1 is MDHEN and CDR2 SYDVKM.

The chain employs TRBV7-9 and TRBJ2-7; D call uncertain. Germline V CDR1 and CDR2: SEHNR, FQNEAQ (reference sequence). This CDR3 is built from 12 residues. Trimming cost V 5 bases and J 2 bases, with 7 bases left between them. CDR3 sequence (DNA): TGTGCCAGCAGCCCCAATGCCTACGAGCAGTACTTC. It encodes CASSPNAYEQYF.

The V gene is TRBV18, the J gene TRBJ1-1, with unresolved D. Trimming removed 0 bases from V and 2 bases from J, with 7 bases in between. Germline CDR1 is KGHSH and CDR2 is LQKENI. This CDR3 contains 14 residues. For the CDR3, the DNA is TGTGCCAGCTCACCACCGACACCAAACACTGAAGCTTTCTTT. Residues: CASSPPTPNTEAFF.

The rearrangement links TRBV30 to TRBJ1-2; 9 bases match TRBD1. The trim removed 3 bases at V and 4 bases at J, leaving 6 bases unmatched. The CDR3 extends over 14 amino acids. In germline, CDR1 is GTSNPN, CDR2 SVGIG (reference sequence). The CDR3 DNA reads TGTGCCTGGAGCGAGGGACAGGGCATCTATGGCTACACCTTC. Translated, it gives CAWSEGQGIYGYTF.

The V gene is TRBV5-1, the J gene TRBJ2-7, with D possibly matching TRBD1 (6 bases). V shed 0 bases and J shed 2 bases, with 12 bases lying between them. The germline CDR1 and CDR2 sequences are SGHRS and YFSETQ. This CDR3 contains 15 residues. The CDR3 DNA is TGCGCCAGCAGCTTGGAATGGACAGCCACCTACGAGCAGTACTTC. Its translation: CASSLEWTATYEQYF. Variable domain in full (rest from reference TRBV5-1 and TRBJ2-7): KAGVTQTPRYLIKTRGQQVTLSCSPISGHRSVSWYQQTPGQGLQFLFEYFSETQRNKGNFPGRFSGRQFSNSRSEMNVSTLELGDSALYLCASSLEWTATYEQYFGPGTRLTVT.

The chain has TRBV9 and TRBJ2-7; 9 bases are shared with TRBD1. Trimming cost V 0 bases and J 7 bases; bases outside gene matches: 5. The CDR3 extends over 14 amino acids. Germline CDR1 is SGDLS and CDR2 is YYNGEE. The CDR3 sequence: CASSVEGQGMEQYF. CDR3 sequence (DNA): TGTGCCAGCAGCGTAGAGGGACAGGGTATGGAGCAGTACTTC.

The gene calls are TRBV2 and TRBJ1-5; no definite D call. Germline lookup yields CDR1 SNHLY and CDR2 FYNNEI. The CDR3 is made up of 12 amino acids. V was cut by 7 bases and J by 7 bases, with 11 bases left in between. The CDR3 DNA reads TGTGCCAGCACGGGAGGGAACCAGCCCCAGCATTTT. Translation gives CASTGGNQPQHF. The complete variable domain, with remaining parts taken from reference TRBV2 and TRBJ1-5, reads EPEVTQTPSHQVTQMGQEVILRCVPISNHLYFYWYRQILGQKVEFLVSFYNNEISEKSEIFDDQFSVERPDGSNFTLKIRSTKLEDSAMYFCASTGGNQPQHFGDGTRLSIL.